Below, 3 T cell receptor beta chains from the same sample are listed, as sequenced in a study of CD4 T cells in relation to SARS-CoV-2 and coronaviruses. Data came from immunoSEQ multiplex PCR; TCRdb stores just in-frame clones and leaves some out. The table shows 20,000 to 25,000 clones, with approximately 76% occurring only once. Unexposed donor CD4+ T cells date from about 2011-2019, before the COVID-19 pandemic. The cells were cultured for under 13 days before CD4+ T cells were isolated. No antigen has been identified for these receptors. The sequenced sample was CD4+ T cells from PBMCs, cultured in vitro. These receptors were taken from a human donor in good health.

The chain carries TRBV4-2 and TRBJ2-7; TRBD2 agrees at 15 bases. Trimming at V came to 2 bases and at J to 4 bases, leaving 12 bases not matched to a gene. CDR1 LGHNA and CDR2 YNFKEQ come from the germline V gene. CDR3 length equals 19 residues. This CDR3 is CASSQQAGLAGGAVYEQYF. For the CDR3, the DNA is TGTGCCAGCAGCCAACAGGCGGGACTAGCGGGAGGAGCTGTGTACGAGCAGTACTTC.

This clone was seen a few times. V and J are TRBV2 and TRBJ1-4; D gene ambiguous. The germline V gene encodes CDR1 SNHLY and CDR2 FYNNEI. Trimming removed 4 bases at V and 8 bases at J, with 17 bases between. The CDR3 has 15 amino acids. For the CDR3, the DNA is TGTGCCAGCAGTGGTCTCGCGGGTTTACCGGAAAAACTGTTTTTT. Its protein product is CASSGLAGLPEKLFF.

This clone was seen only a few times. This chain joins TRBV5-4 and TRBJ1-2, with D possibly TRBD1 on 6 matching bases. Germline-derived CDR1 and CDR2 are SGHNT and YYREEE (reference sequence). Deletions cut 6 bases from V and 4 bases from J, with 13 bases between. The CDR3 has 13 amino acids. CDR3 nucleotide sequence: TGTGCCAGCAACCTGGACAGAGGCTATGGCTACACCTTC. It encodes CASNLDRGYGYTF.